These 12 T cell receptor beta chains came from one sample sequenced in a study of tissue T cells after allogeneic stem cell transplantation. Time point of the sample: mouse harvest day 14 after allogeneic transplant. The graft held 10^6 splenic CD5+ T cells and 10^7 T-cell-depleted bone marrow cells. Only in-frame clones appear in the TCRdb table, and some are missing; sequencing was by immunoSEQ multiplex PCR. The table lists approximately 9,000 clones, roughly a third of them singletons. The specimen sequenced was skin. The receptors come from a female BALB/c mouse given C57BL/6 T cells with graft-versus-host disease after an allogeneic hematopoietic cell transplant.

Details on this clone: Mouse gene names and germline throughout. The CDR3 goes on 1 residue after the read ends, and that part is filled in from the germline J gene. The rearrangement joins TRBV26 to TRBJ1-1, with 11 bases identical to TRBD1. The CDR3 runs to 14 residues. After removal of 6 bases from V and 4 bases from J, the junction contained 4 bases not matched to a gene. Germline loops: CDR1 KGHPV, CDR2 FQNQEV (reference sequence). CDR3 in amino acids: CASRRTGGSTEVFF. The CDR3 DNA, read in part, is TGTGCCAGCAGAAGGACAGGGGGCTCCACAGAAGTCTTC.

In its sample, this clone is medium-sized. The genes are named according to mouse. The sequence runs out 1 residue before the end of the CDR3; the remainder is reconstructed from the germline J gene. The gene calls are TRBV23 and TRBJ2-2; the table names TRBD1, a call not compared with the DNA. This CDR3 is built from 15 residues. Germline-derived CDR1 and CDR2 are KGHTA and FQNQQP. Incomplete CDR3 DNA: TGCTCCAGCAGTCAGTCGACAGGGGGCACCGGGCAGCTCTAC. This gives the protein CSSSQSTGGTGQLY. The entire CDR3 sequence reads CSSSQSTGGTGQLYF.

In regard to this clone: The genes and germline here are from mouse. The read terminates 1 residue ahead of where the CDR3 ends, so the germline J gene completes it. The chain has TRBV3 and TRBJ1-1, with D unresolved. The ends were cut back, 0 bases at V and 0 bases at J, with 5 bases in the middle. CDR3 length: 14 amino acids. Germline V gene sequence: CDR1 SNHLY, CDR2 FYNGKV (reference sequence). The CDR3 loop reads CASSLAGANTEVFF. CDR3 DNA (partial): TGTGCCAGCAGCTTAGCGGGAGCAAACACAGAAGTCTTC. Variable domain in full (rest from reference TRBV3 and TRBJ1-1): GPKVLQIPSHQIIDMGQMVTLNCDPVSNHLYFYWYKQILGQQMEFLVNFYNGKVMEKSKLFKDQFSVERPDGSYFTLKIQPTALEDSAVYFCASSLAGANTEVFFGKGTRLTVV.

Of note for this clone: Gene names follow the mouse nomenclature. The observed sequence ends 1 residue before the CDR3 terminus, with the missing tail filled in from the germline J gene. The V call is TRBV16, the J call TRBJ1-4; possibly TRBD1 for D (6 bases). The CDR3 runs to 15 residues. Germline values: CDR1 SGHSA, CDR2 FRNQAP. V lost 0 bases, J lost 2 bases, and 7 bases lay in between. Here the CDR3 reads CASSLEGQSNERLFF. The part of the CDR3 DNA that was read is TGTGCAAGCAGCTTAGAGGGACAATCCAACGAAAGATTATTT.

The table lists this clone with a few counts. Genes here carry mouse names. Coverage ceases 1 residue before the CDR3 finishes, and the germline J gene fills in the end. The chain is built from TRBV26 and TRBJ2-5; no reliable D call. Germline loops: CDR1 KGHPV, CDR2 FQNQEV (reference sequence). The length of the CDR3 is 13 residues. V gave up 2 bases and J gave up 2 bases, with 5 bases separating them. The CDR3 reads CASSLGVQDTQYF. The sequenced CDR3 bases are TGTGCCAGCAGTCTGGGGGTCCAAGACACCCAGTAC.

This clone was counted only a few times. Germline and genes: mouse. The CDR3 end falls 1 residue outside the read, so it is completed with the germline J gene. The rearrangement uses TRBV12-1 and TRBJ2-4; unclear D gene. Trimming stripped 0 bases from V and 1 base from J, with 7 bases between. The CDR3 is 14 amino acids. The V gene's germline CDR1 is SGHSN and CDR2 HYEKVE. The CDR3 reads CASSLDARQNTLYF. The sequenced CDR3 bases are TGTGCCAGCTCTCTCGACGCCCGTCAAAACACCTTGTAC.

A remark on this clone: Genes here carry mouse names. Read sequence stops 1 residue before the CDR3 end, and the germline J gene provides the missing end. The V and J genes are TRBV23 and TRBJ2-5; TRBD2 is taken as the D call from the table, unchecked against the DNA. Germline V gene data show CDR1 as KGHTA and CDR2 as FQNQQP. The CDR3 runs to 14 residues. The chain's CDR3 is CSSSLGGGLDTQYF. Incomplete CDR3 DNA: TGCTCCAGCAGCCTGGGGGGAGGGCTAGACACCCAGTAC.

Remarks on this clone: Gene names are the mouse ones. Read sequence stops 1 residue before the CDR3 end, and the germline J gene provides the missing end. V and J are TRBV12-2 and TRBJ1-1, with D unclear. The germline CDR1 and CDR2 sequences are SGHLS and HYDKME. The CDR3 is 13 residues long. V lost 1 base and J lost 3, with 8 bases in between. The CDR3 loop is CASSLAGYTEVFF. The CDR3 bases that were read are TGTGCCAGCTCTCTGGCAGGATACACAGAAGTCTTC.

On this clone itself: Genes and germline come from the mouse. The read ends 1 residue shy of where the CDR3 ends; the end is completed using the germline J gene. V gene TRBV3 combines with J gene TRBJ2-7; 9 bases line up with TRBD2. The germline V gene has CDR1 SNHLY and CDR2 FYNGKV (reference sequence). This CDR3 is 14 amino acids long. J gave up 6 bases and V 1 base, and 4 bases lay outside the gene matches. Incomplete CDR3 DNA: TGTGCCAGCAGCTTAGGTGGGGGGGCTTCTGAACAGTAC. Translation: CASSLGGGASEQY. The whole CDR3 protein is CASSLGGGASEQYF.

With regard to this clone: The listed genes are named as in mouse. The CDR3 end falls 1 residue outside the read, so it is completed with the germline J gene. The sample carries other DNA sequences with the same CDR3. The V gene is TRBV26, the J gene TRBJ2-5, with D tentatively TRBD1 (5 bases). The germline V and J ends were trimmed by 4 bases and 0 bases, with 8 bases remaining between them. The germline gives CDR1 KGHPV, CDR2 FQNQEV (reference sequence). The length of the CDR3 is 14 residues. The CDR3 is CASSRQINQDTQYF. Incomplete CDR3 DNA: TGTGCCAGCAGTCGACAGATTAACCAAGACACCCAGTAC.

A word on this clone: These gene names are mouse names. The read is 1 residue too short to cover the CDR3 end, so that end is filled in from the germline J gene. The chain uses TRBV12-1 and TRBJ2-1; 14 bases map to TRBD2. The CDR3 contains 15 residues. Germline CDR1 SGHSN, CDR2 HYEKVE. J was trimmed by 6 bases and V by 2 bases; bases with no gene match: 2. The covered CDR3 bases are TGTGCCAGCTCTCGGGACTGGGGGGGCGTTGCTGAGCAGTTC. Translated, it gives CASSRDWGGVAEQF. The complete CDR3 reads CASSRDWGGVAEQFF.

To note about this clone: The gene symbols are mouse symbols. From the germline J gene comes the end of the CDR3, since the read stops 1 residue before it. This chain joins TRBV5 and TRBJ1-1, with D perhaps matching TRBD1 (6 bases). Per germline, CDR1 LGHNA and CDR2 YNLKQL (reference sequence). The ends were cut back, 4 bases at V and 1 base at J, with 13 bases in the middle. The CDR3 totals 15 residues. The sequenced part of the CDR3 DNA is TGTGCCAGCAGCCTCTCCGGGACAAAAAACACAGAAGTCTTC. Amino acids: CASSLSGTKNTEVF. The full CDR3 is CASSLSGTKNTEVFF.